The clone carrying this TCR beta chain occurred a few times. Its antigen is unidentified. Per the germline V gene, CDR1 is MNHEY and CDR2 is SVGEGT. CDR3 length equals 14 residues. J lost 6 bases, V lost 6 bases, and 10 bases had no gene match. This record belongs to a study of metastatic and nonmetastatic thyroid tumors. TCRdb re-analyzed the PCR reads through MiXCR. Of over 4,500 clones detected, under 30% appear once; the ten largest clones hold more than 15%. Study-level results: A significant increase in TCR beta diversity was reportedly seen in malignant thyroid tumors relative to benign nodules, in blood and tumor.

Ahead of thyroid surgery, no patient had received treatment of any kind. The rearrangement joins TRBV6-2 or TRBV6-3 to TRBJ1-2; 7 nucleotides agree with TRBD1. This receptor was taken from a female donor with papillary thyroid cancer or a benign thyroid nodule (not recorded which). Some clones in this sample may be carry-over from other donors' samples. Material for sequencing was adjacent normal tissue. CDR3 nucleotide sequence: TGTGCCAGCAGCTCCTCCGACAGGGAGAATGGCTACACCTTC. This sequence encodes CASSSSDRENGYTF.